Sequencing of this T cell receptor beta chain was carried out in a study of Ad26.COV2.S vaccination and SARS-CoV-2 variants. The repertoire was sequenced with immunoSEQ multiplex PCR; TCRdb's copy has only in-frame clones and lacks some. The profile shows about 350,000 clones, about 92% of them singletons. The germline CDR1 and CDR2 sequences are SGDLS and YYNGEE. This CDR3 spans 16 amino acids. The V gene end was trimmed by 4 bases and the J gene end by 1 base; junction bases not matched to a gene: 6. This clonotype was obtained from a human donor who had recovered from COVID-19. The material was peripheral blood, obtained after recovery from COVID-19. The J gene is TRBJ1-4, the V gene TRBV9; TRBD1 matches 8 bases. CDR3 amino acids: CASSPIGQGTNEKLFF. CDR3 in DNA: TGTGCCAGCAGCCCCATCGGACAGGGAACTAATGAAAAACTGTTTTTT.